The 8 T cell receptor beta chains below come from one sample, sequenced in a study of blood T cell repertoires in COVID-19. The table came from immunoSEQ multiplex PCR; TCRdb's copy has only in-frame clones and leaves some out. The profile shows around 100,000 clones, roughly 80% of them singletons. Sequencing was done on a sample of peripheral blood. The receptors come from an older man with active or convalescent COVID-19.

This clone came up a few times. This chain links TRBV15 with TRBJ1-6; D is undetermined. Germline V CDR1 and CDR2: LNHNV, YYDKDF (reference sequence). This CDR3 comprises 15 residues. V lost 6 bases and J 1 base, leaving 10 bases between the germline ends. CDR3 loop: CATSTRGSYNSPLHF. The DNA of the CDR3 is TGTGCCACCAGTACGCGAGGGTCCTATAATTCACCCCTCCACTTT.

Concerning this clone itself: Distinct nucleotide sequences in the sample also encode this CDR3. The V and J genes are TRBV5-6 and TRBJ2-3; no definite D call. V lost 2 bases and J 5 bases, leaving 9 bases between the germline ends. CDR1 is SGHDT and CDR2 is YYEEEE in the germline V gene. This CDR3 contains 13 residues. The CDR3 region has the DNA TGTGCCAGCAGCTTACGCGGCTTAGATACGCAGTATTTT. The encoded protein is CASSLRGLDTQYF. Supplemented by reference TRBV5-6 and TRBJ2-3, the full variable domain reads DAGVTQSPTHLIKTRGQQVTLRCSPKSGHDTVSWYQQALGQGPQFIFQYYEEEERQRGNFPDRFSGHQFPNYSSELNVNALLLGDSALYLCASSLRGLDTQYFGPGTRLTVL.

This rearrangement joins TRBV29-1 to TRBJ1-5, with 8 bases lining up with TRBD1. There are 13 residues in the CDR3. Germline CDR1 is SQVTM and CDR2 is ANQGSEA. The V segment lost 6 bases and the J segment 3 bases; nucleotides outside the gene matches: 4. The CDR3 loop is CSVGDRNNQPQHF. The CDR3, as DNA: TGCAGCGTGGGGGACAGGAACAATCAGCCCCAGCATTTT.

As DNA, the CDR3 is TGTGCCAGCAGTGAAGCGCGGGGGGCCTACACAGATACGCAGTATTTT. Residues: CASSEARGAYTDTQYF. The gene calls are TRBV6-1 and TRBJ2-3; 8 nucleotides align to TRBD2. The CDR3 totals 16 residues. The J segment lost 2 bases and the V segment lost 0 bases, leaving 4 bases of the junction unmatched. Germline V gene lookup returns CDR1 MNHNS and CDR2 SASEGT.

This CDR3 is CASTAGLGETQYF. The CDR3 region has the DNA TGTGCCAGCACCGCCGGACTAGGAGAGACCCAGTACTTC. V and J are TRBV2 and TRBJ2-5, with 7 bases that match TRBD2. The CDR3 totals 13 residues. The V gene's germline CDR1 is SNHLY and CDR2 FYNNEI. V was clipped by 7 bases and J by 4 bases; unmatched bases: 6.

This sequence joins TRBV3-1 (or the pseudogene TRBV3-2) and TRBJ2-7; TRBD2 agrees at 10 bases. V gave up 2 bases and J gave up 0 bases; unmatched junction bases: 4. In germline, CDR1 is LGHDT, CDR2 YNNKEL (reference sequence). The CDR3 runs 16 residues. This CDR3 reads CASSQHTSGVSYEQYF. The CDR3 DNA reads as TGTGCCAGCAGCCAACATACTAGCGGGGTCTCCTACGAGCAGTACTTC.

The chain is built from TRBV13 and TRBJ2-7, with TRBD1 as a possible D gene (6 bases). Germline assignment: CDR1 PRHDT and CDR2 FYEKMQ (reference sequence). Trimming cost V 3 bases and J 2 bases, with 11 bases left between them. The CDR3 length is 14 residues. Written as DNA, the CDR3 is TGTGCCAGCAGCTTTCTCAGGGGTACCTACGAGCAGTACTTC. Its protein is CASSFLRGTYEQYF.

The genes are TRBV3-1 (or the pseudogene TRBV3-2) and TRBJ2-1, with TRBD2 matching over 11 bases. The ends lost 4 bases at V and 6 bases at J; junction bases unmatched: 5. The CDR3 extends over 15 amino acids. Germline loops: CDR1 LGHDT, CDR2 YNNKEL (reference sequence). CDR3 sequence: CASSLAGGPSNEQFF. The CDR3 coding sequence is TGTGCCAGCAGCCTAGCGGGAGGGCCGAGCAATGAGCAGTTCTTC.